This TCR beta chain is from a study of T cell clonality in common variable immunodeficiency. Findings and caveats of the study: In common variable immunodeficiency, TCR beta chains reportedly carried fewer deletions and N-nucleotide insertions.

Per germline, CDR1 SGHNT and CDR2 YENEEA. V was shortened by 5 bases and J by 0 bases, with 5 bases between the two germline ends. The CDR3 is 13 amino acids. Using immunoSEQ multiplex PCR, the repertoire was profiled, and TCRdb retains in-frame clones only, with some absent. The sample has roughly 34,000 clones, none seen only once; the top ten hold around 30%. Only a few counts were recorded for this clone. Its antigen remains unidentified. The observed sequence ends 3 residues before the CDR3 terminus, with the missing tail filled in from the germline J gene. Sequenced input: peripheral blood mononuclear cells. The TCR sequence derives from a human donor with common variable immunodeficiency. The J gene is TRBJ2-1, the V gene TRBV11-3; D is ambiguous. The DNA read from the CDR3 is TGTGCCAGCAGCCTCGGCTCCTACAATGAG. Translation gives CASSLGSYNE. The complete CDR3 protein is CASSLGSYNEQFF.